The rows below give T cell receptor beta chains drawn from one sample of a study of a mutant IDH1 vaccine in newly diagnosed glioma. Libraries were prepared by immunoSEQ multiplex PCR; TCRdb keeps only in-frame clonotypes and omits some of them. The sample contains about 92,000 clones, around 80% of which appear only once. This material consisted of PBMCs, taken from a glioma patient treated with radiotherapy, temozolomide or both. All receptors come from a man in his forties or fifties with glioma. CDR3s include the opening cysteine and the closing phenylalanine or tryptophan. Fields, in order: V gene, J gene, D gene, clone size, CDR3 DNA, CDR3 protein. The D gene is left open where the match is weak. Size is omitted from some rows. Given values are once, few, many or a class for expanded clones.

>TRBV11-2|TRBJ1-3|TRBD1|-
TGTGCCAGCAGCTTAGACGACAGGGGGAGCTCTGGAAACACCATATATTTT
CASSLDDRGSSGNTIYF
>TRBV20-1|TRBJ2-1|-|-
TGCAGTGCGAAGAAGAGGGATGAGCAGTTCTTC
CSAKKRDEQFF
>TRBV10-3|TRBJ2-6|-|-
TGTGCCATCAGCGACATGATACAGGGAGGTGGGGCCAACGTCCTGACTTTC
CAISDMIQGGGANVLTF
>TRBV29-1|TRBJ1-1|-|many
TGCAGCGTTCGGTCCTGGAGGACTGAAGCTTTCTTT
CSVRSWRTEAFF
>TRBV29-1|TRBJ2-5|-|few
TGCAGCGTTGTCAGGGTTGAGACCCAGTACTTC
CSVVRVETQYF
>TRBV2|TRBJ1-2|-|-
TGTGCCAGCAGTGCCCTGCGGGGAGCTAACTATGGCTACACCTTC
CASSALRGANYGYTF
>TRBV7-8|TRBJ2-7|-|-
TGTGCCAGCAGCTCCCGGACGGAGTATCCCTACGAGCAGTACTTC
CASSSRTEYPYEQYF
>TRBV30|TRBJ1-2|TRBD1|-
TGTGCCTCCGGACAGGGAAGATTGGACTATGGCTACACCTTC
CASGQGRLDYGYTF
>TRBV2|TRBJ1-2|TRBD1|-
TGTGCCAGCAGTGAAGATAGGGGGCGAGGTGGCTACACCTTC
CASSEDRGRGGYTF
>TRBV7-8|TRBJ2-2|-|-
TGTGCCAGCAGCTTAGCGCTAGGATCGACCGGGGAGCTGTTTTTT
CASSLALGSTGELFF
>TRBV2|TRBJ1-5|TRBD1|-
TGTGCCAGCAGGAGGCGACAGGGTAGCAATCAGCCCCAGCATTTT
CASRRRQGSNQPQHF
>TRBV7-8|TRBJ1-3|TRBD1|once
TGTGCCAGCAGCTTTTCTTGGACAGGGACGAGCTCTGGAAACACCATATATTTT
CASSFSWTGTSSGNTIYF
>TRBV4-3|TRBJ2-6|-|-
TGCGCCAGCAGCCAAGGGGCAGAGTCTGGGGCCAACGTCCTGACTTTC
CASSQGAESGANVLTF
>TRBV5-4|TRBJ2-3|-|-
TGTGCCAGCAGCGTCGAGGGGGGACGCCAGACCACAGATACGCAGTATTTT
CASSVEGGRQTTDTQYF
>TRBV6-1|TRBJ1-4|-|-
TGTGCCAGCAGTGATTCGGTAGCGAATGAAAAACTGTTTTTT
CASSDSVANEKLFF
>TRBV9|TRBJ2-5|TRBD1|once
TGTGCCAGCAGCGCCGGACAGGGAACGAGGGAGACCCAGTACTTC
CASSAGQGTRETQYF
>TRBV10-1|TRBJ2-5|-|once
TGCGCCAGCAGCCCGCTCGGGGGCAGGGAGACCCAGTACTTC
CASSPLGGRETQYF
>TRBV28|TRBJ2-7|-|once
TGTGCCAGCAGTTTACCAGGAATCTACGAGCAGTACTTC
CASSLPGIYEQYF
>TRBV5-6|TRBJ1-2|TRBD1|-
TGTGCCAGCAGCCCACCCCCTACAGGGGCAAGGGGTGGCTACACCTTC
CASSPPPTGARGGYTF
>TRBV28|TRBJ1-5|TRBD1|-
TGTGCCAGCAGTTTAATGGGACAGACCAATCAGCCCCAGCATTTT
CASSLMGQTNQPQHF
>TRBV6-6|TRBJ2-2|-|once
TGTGCCAGCAGTCCAGGGAACACCGGGGAGCTGTTTTTT
CASSPGNTGELFF
>TRBV27|TRBJ2-7|-|medium-sized
TGTGCCAGCAGTTCCCGTAACGAGCAGTACTTC
CASSSRNEQYF
>TRBV7-6|TRBJ1-4|TRBD1|once
TGTGCCAGCAGCCGGGACAGAAATGAAAAACTGTTTTTT
CASSRDRNEKLFF
>TRBV2|TRBJ2-7|TRBD2|-
TGTGCCAGCAGTGGGACTAGCGGGACGGGGGGTCGCGAGCAGTACTTC
CASSGTSGTGGREQYF
>TRBV5-6|TRBJ2-7|TRBD2|-
TGTGCCAGCAGCTTTGGGGGGACTAGCAGTTACGAGCAGTACTTC
CASSFGGTSSYEQYF
>TRBV4-3|TRBJ1-2|TRBD1|-
TGCGCCAGCAGCAAGAGGGACAGGGTTTCTACAGGCTACACCTTC
CASSKRDRVSTGYTF
>TRBV19|TRBJ2-1|TRBD2|-
TGTGCCAGTAGTAAGGATCCGGGACTAGCGAATGAGCAGTTCTTC
CASSKDPGLANEQFF
>TRBV4-1|TRBJ1-5|-|-
TGCGCCAGCAGCCAAGGGGAGGGACTCGGCAATCAGCCCCAGCATTTT
CASSQGEGLGNQPQHF
>TRBV21-1|TRBJ1-5|-|-
TGTGCCAGCAGCAAATATCCCAATCAGCCCCAGCATTTT
CASSKYPNQPQHF
>TRBV4-1|TRBJ2-7|-|-
TGCGCCAGCAGCCAAGAGGGGGGATACAACTACAACGAGCAGTACTTC
CASSQEGGYNYNEQYF
>TRBV28|TRBJ2-3|-|-
TGTGCCAGCAGTTTACAGGGGGAGGGCCAATTAGATACGCAGTATTTT
CASSLQGEGQLDTQYF
>TRBV4-1|TRBJ2-4|TRBD2|-
TGCGCCAGCAGCCAAGACCGTAGTGCGGCGGGAGGATCACTAGCCAAAAACATTCAGTACTTC
CASSQDRSAAGGSLAKNIQYF
>TRBV5-6|TRBJ1-5|-|-
TGTGCCAGCAGCTTGTATGCACAGAGGGTTCAGCCCCAGCATTTT
CASSLYAQRVQPQHF
>TRBV28|TRBJ1-1|-|once
TGTGCCAGCAGGGGAACGGTTACTGTGAACACTGAAGCTTTCTTT
CASRGTVTVNTEAFF
>TRBV11-2|TRBJ1-2|-|-
TGTGCCAGCAGCTCAGGACAGTTCGTTGACTATGGCTACACCTTC
CASSSGQFVDYGYTF
>TRBV30|TRBJ2-7|-|-
TGTGCCTCGAGCGGGTACAGCTCCTACGAGCAGTACTTC
CASSGYSSYEQYF
>TRBV30|TRBJ2-1|TRBD2|-
TGTGCCTGGAAACTAGCGGGAGCCCGAACCTACAATGAGCAGTTCTTC
CAWKLAGARTYNEQFF
>TRBV7-6|TRBJ2-5|TRBD1|-
TGTGCCAGCAGCTTGGGGACAGGGGGCGCGGGGCGGAACCAAGAGACCCAGTACTTC
CASSLGTGGAGRNQETQYF
>TRBV7-9|TRBJ1-4|-|-
TGTGCCAGCAGCTCCCGAAGCGAAAAACTGTTTTTT
CASSSRSEKLFF
>TRBV4-3|TRBJ2-3|-|-
TGCGCCAGCAGCCAAGGACAGGCGCCTAGCACAGATACGCAGTATTTT
CASSQGQAPSTDTQYF
>TRBV7-2|TRBJ2-1|-|-
TGTGCCAGCGGCCTAGCTATTAAGTTCTTC
CASGLAIKFF
>TRBV4-3|TRBJ2-7|-|-
TGCGCCAGCAGCCAGGGGCAGGGGACCTACGAGCAGTACTTC
CASSQGQGTYEQYF
>TRBV5-1|TRBJ2-1|-|-
TGCGCCAGCATGGAGAGCTCCTACAATGAGCAGTTCTTC
CASMESSYNEQFF
>TRBV18|TRBJ2-7|TRBD1|-
TGTGCCAGCTCACCAGTCCAGGGGGCGGGTTCCGAGCAGTACTTC
CASSPVQGAGSEQYF
>TRBV14|TRBJ1-1|-|-
TGTGCCAGCAGCCACGAGGGCCTGGAGAACACTGAAGCTTTCTTT
CASSHEGLENTEAFF
>TRBV6-5|TRBJ1-2|TRBD1|-
TGTGCCAGCAGTGGACAGGGGAACACCTATGGCTACACCTTC
CASSGQGNTYGYTF
>TRBV9|TRBJ1-2|-|-
TGTGCCAGCAGCGTAGGGCAGGGAACAGGTGGCTACACCTTC
CASSVGQGTGGYTF
>TRBV5-8|TRBJ2-1|TRBD2|-
TGTGCCACCGGACTAGCGGGAGGGCCGAGTTTAAATGAGCAGTTCTTC
CATGLAGGPSLNEQFF
>TRBV6-5|TRBJ1-2|TRBD1|-
TGTGCCAGCAGGGACAGGAACTATGGCTACACCTTC
CASRDRNYGYTF
>TRBV6-6|TRBJ2-7|-|-
TGTGCCAGCAGTTACTCCGAAGGCTGGGAGCAGTACTTC
CASSYSEGWEQYF